This passage covers 5 T cell receptor beta chains from one sample sequenced in a study of cytomegalovirus exposure and HLA in healthy donors. Sequenced by immunoSEQ multiplex PCR; TCRdb stores in-frame clones only, minus some. The sample includes roughly 150,000 clones, approximately 89% of them seen just once. The sample comprised PBMCs. These TCRs come from a man aged 18 to 29 in good health and CMV-seronegative.

The chain couples TRBV25-1 to TRBJ1-2, with D unresolved. Germline CDR1 and CDR2: MGHDK and SYGVNS. V gave up 8 bases and J gave up 1 base, with 8 bases separating them. This CDR3 spans 12 amino acids. In DNA form, the CDR3 reads TGTGCCAGCGGACGGGATAACTATGGCTACACCTTC. It codes for CASGRDNYGYTF.

The rearrangement joins TRBV9 to TRBJ1-2; D gene ambiguous. CDR3 size: 15 residues. With 1 base removed from V and 4 bases from J, the gap between germline ends came to 14 bases. Germline lookup yields CDR1 SGDLS and CDR2 YYNGEE. DNA for the CDR3: TGTGCCAGCAGCGTAATTGGGGAGTCTGGCTATGGCTACACCTTC. Residues: CASSVIGESGYGYTF.

This sequence joins TRBV2 and TRBJ2-3; 8 bases line up with TRBD2. Germline CDR1 SNHLY, CDR2 FYNNEI. This CDR3 is 16 amino acids long. V lost 4 bases to trimming and J lost 2 bases; unmatched junction nucleotides: 8. This CDR3 is CASSGRGDSNTDTQYF. DNA for the CDR3: TGTGCCAGCAGTGGGCGGGGGGACTCTAACACAGATACGCAGTATTTT.

The chain couples TRBV9 to TRBJ2-2; 8 bases fit TRBD2. V dropped 0 bases and J dropped 4; count of bases not matched to a gene: 8. This CDR3 has 17 residues. Germline V gene lookup returns CDR1 SGDLS and CDR2 YYNGEE. The DNA for the CDR3 is TGTGCCAGCAGCGTAGGGAGCGGGAGCGTCGTCACCGGGGAGCTGTTTTTT. It yields the protein CASSVGSGSVVTGELFF.

Only one count was recorded for this clone. The chain links TRBV9 to TRBJ1-1; D perhaps matches TRBD1 (5 bases). CDR3 length equals 15 residues. Trimming removed 0 bases from V and 4 bases from J, with 13 bases in between. Germline V CDR1 and CDR2: SGDLS, YYNGEE. The CDR3 DNA reads as TGTGCCAGCAGCGTAGGTGGTGCAGGGATCACTGAAGCTTTCTTT. It is translated as CASSVGGAGITEAFF.